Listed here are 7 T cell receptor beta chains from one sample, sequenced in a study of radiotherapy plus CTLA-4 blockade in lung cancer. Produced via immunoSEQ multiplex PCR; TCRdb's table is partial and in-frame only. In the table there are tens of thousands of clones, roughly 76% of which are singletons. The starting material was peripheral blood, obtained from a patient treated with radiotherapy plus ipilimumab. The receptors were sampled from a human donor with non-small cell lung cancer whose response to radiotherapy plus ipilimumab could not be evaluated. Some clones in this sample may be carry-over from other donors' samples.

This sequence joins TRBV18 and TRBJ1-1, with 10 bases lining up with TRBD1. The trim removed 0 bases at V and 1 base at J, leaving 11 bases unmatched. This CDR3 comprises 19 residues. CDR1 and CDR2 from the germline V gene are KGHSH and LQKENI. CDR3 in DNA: TGTGCCAGCTCACCACCGATGGACAGGGGGATTGGGGCGAACACTGAAGCTTTCTTT. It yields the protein CASSPPMDRGIGANTEAFF. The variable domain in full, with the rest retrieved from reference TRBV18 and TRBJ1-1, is NAGVMQNPRHLVRRRGQEARLRCSPMKGHSHVYWYRQLPEEGLKFMVYLQKENIIDESGMPKERFSAEFPKEGPSILRIQQVVRGDSAAYFCASSPPMDRGIGANTEAFFGQGTRLTVV.

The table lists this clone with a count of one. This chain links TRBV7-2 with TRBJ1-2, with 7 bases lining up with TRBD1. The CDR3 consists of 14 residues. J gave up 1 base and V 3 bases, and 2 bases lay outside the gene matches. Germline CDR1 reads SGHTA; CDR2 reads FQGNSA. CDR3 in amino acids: CASSLSGGNYGYTF. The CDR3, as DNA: TGTGCCAGCAGCTTGTCAGGGGGTAACTATGGCTACACCTTC. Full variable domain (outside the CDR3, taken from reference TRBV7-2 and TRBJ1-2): GAGVSQSPSNKVTEKGKDVELRCDPISGHTALYWYRQSLGQGLEFLIYFQGNSAPDKSGLPSDRFSAERTGGSVSTLTIQRTQQEDSAVYLCASSLSGGNYGYTFGSGTRLTVV.

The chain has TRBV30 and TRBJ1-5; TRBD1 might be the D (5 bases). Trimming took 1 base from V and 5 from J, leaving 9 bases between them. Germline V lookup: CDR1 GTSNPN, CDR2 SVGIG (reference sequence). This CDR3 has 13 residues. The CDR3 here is CAWSGTGHQPQHF. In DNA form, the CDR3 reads TGTGCCTGGAGTGGTACAGGCCATCAGCCCCAGCATTTT.

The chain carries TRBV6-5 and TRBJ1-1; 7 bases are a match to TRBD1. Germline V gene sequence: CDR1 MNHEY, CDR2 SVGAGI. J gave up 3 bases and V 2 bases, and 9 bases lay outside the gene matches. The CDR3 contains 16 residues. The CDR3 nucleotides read TGTGCCAGCAGTTACACCCCCCGAGGGGGCGACACTGAAGCTTTCTTT. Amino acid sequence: CASSYTPRGGDTEAFF.

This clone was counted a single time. CDR3 residues: CATRNLRTRSSYNEQFF. CDR3 nucleotide sequence: TGTGCCACCAGAAACCTCCGAACTAGAAGCTCCTACAATGAGCAGTTCTTC. The rearrangement uses TRBV15 and TRBJ2-1; D possibly corresponds to TRBD2 (5 bases). V gave up 6 bases and J gave up 0 bases, with 18 bases separating them. CDR1 and CDR2 from the germline V gene are LNHNV and YYDKDF (reference sequence). The CDR3 length is 17 residues.

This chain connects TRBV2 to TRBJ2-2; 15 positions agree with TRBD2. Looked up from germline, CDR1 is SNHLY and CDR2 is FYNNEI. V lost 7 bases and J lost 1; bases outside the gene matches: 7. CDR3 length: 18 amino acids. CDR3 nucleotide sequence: TGTGCCAGCAAAACCGGGACTAGCGGGGGGAGGAACACCGGGGAGCTGTTTTTT. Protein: CASKTGTSGGRNTGELFF.

The CDR3 reads CASSVGQGIFGNTIYF. The DNA for the CDR3 is TGTGCCAGCAGCGTAGGACAGGGTATATTTGGAAACACCATATATTTT. This chain links TRBV9 with TRBJ1-3; 7 nucleotides align to TRBD1. V shed 0 bases, J shed 3 bases, and the junction held 6 bases outside the gene matches. Per the germline V gene, CDR1 is SGDLS and CDR2 is YYNGEE. CDR3 length equals 16 residues. Full variable domain (rest looked up from reference TRBV9 and TRBJ1-3): DSGVTQTPKHLITATGQRVTLRCSPRSGDLSVYWYQQSLDQGLQFLIQYYNGEERAKGNILERFSAQQFPDLHSELNLSSLELGDSALYFCASSVGQGIFGNTIYFGEGSWLTVV.